The 28 T cell receptor beta chains given below trace back to one sample, sequenced in a study of blood T cell repertoires in COVID-19. Some clones are missing from TCRdb's copy, which holds only in-frame ones; the method was immunoSEQ multiplex PCR. This sample has over 200,000 clones, with roughly 90% found just once. Sequencing was done on a sample of peripheral blood. The origin of the receptors is a man aged 60-69 years who had recovered from COVID-19.

The chain combines TRBV4-3 with TRBJ1-1; D possibly corresponds to TRBD1 (6 bases). The ends were cut back, 6 bases at V and 1 base at J, with 18 bases in the middle. This CDR3 has 16 residues. Germline V lookup: CDR1 LGHNA, CDR2 YSLEER. CDR3 nucleotide sequence: TGCGCCAGCAGTCACGACACAGGGTCTGGGAACACTGAAGCTTTCTTT. The encoded protein is CASSHDTGSGNTEAFF.

The chain uses TRBV21-1 and TRBJ1-1; the table gives TRBD1 as D, unverified against the DNA. TRBV21-1 is labeled a pseudogene. This CDR3 spans 17 amino acids. CDR3 region: CASSKQERQGGRTEAFF. CDR3 nucleotides: TGTGCCAGCAGCAAACAAGAAAGACAGGGGGGACGCACTGAAGCTTTCTTT.

The chain joins TRBV11-2 to TRBJ1-1, with TRBD1 as a possible D gene (5 bases). V lost 5 bases to trimming and J lost 2 bases, with 18 bases between them. Germline V CDR1 and CDR2: SGHAT, FQNNGV. The CDR3 contains 16 residues. CDR3 nucleotide sequence: TGTGCCAGCAGCAGATCCGGGACGGGGGTAAACACTGAAGCTTTCTTT. Its protein is CASSRSGTGVNTEAFF.

The rearrangement links TRBV27 to TRBJ2-1; tentative D call: TRBD2 (6 bases). Germline V CDR1 and CDR2: MNHEY, SMNVEV (reference sequence). The V gene lost 6 bases and the J gene lost 8 bases, with 14 bases spanning the gap. The CDR3 length is 13 residues. The CDR3 loop is CASRLVGGYEQFF. In nucleotides, the CDR3 is TGTGCCAGCAGGCTAGTGGGAGGATATGAGCAGTTCTTC.

J is TRBJ1-3 and V is TRBV29-1; D unclear. The CDR3 consists of 12 residues. V gave up 1 base and J gave up 3 bases, with 4 bases separating them. Germline V gives CDR1 SQVTM, CDR2 ANQGSEA. CDR3 residues: CSVEAGGNTIYF. The CDR3 nucleotides are TGCAGCGTTGAAGCAGGTGGAAACACCATATATTTT.

The chain recombines TRBV6-2 or TRBV6-3 with TRBJ2-5; the D is unclear. Trimming left V 3 bases short and J 2 bases short, with 10 bases between. Germline V CDR1 and CDR2: MNHEY, SVGEGT. This CDR3 comprises 14 residues. The CDR3 sequence is CASSYSVRQETQYF. The CDR3 coding sequence is TGTGCCAGCAGTTATTCCGTTCGGCAAGAGACCCAGTACTTC.

V is TRBV11-3 and J is TRBJ1-1; D is uncertain. This CDR3 region has 13 residues. Between the trimmed V and J ends, which lost 5 bases and 1 base, there was a span of 8 bases. The germline gives CDR1 SGHNT, CDR2 YENEEA. CDR3 protein: CASSGLPNTEAFF. The DNA for the CDR3 is TGTGCCAGCAGCGGACTGCCGAACACTGAAGCTTTCTTT. The full variable domain, in which reference TRBV11-3 and TRBJ1-1 provide the parts outside the CDR3, is EAGVVQSPRYKIIEKKQPVAFWCNPISGHNTLYWYLQNLGQGPELLIRYENEEAVDDSQLPKDRFSAERLKGVDSTLKIQPAELGDSAVYLCASSGLPNTEAFFGQGTRLTVV.

The chain links TRBV28 to TRBJ2-7; perhaps TRBD2 as D (5 bases). The germline gives CDR1 MDHEN, CDR2 SYDVKM. The CDR3 is 18 residues long. V lost 2 bases and J 4 bases, leaving 24 bases between the germline ends. The DNA for the CDR3 is TGTGCCAGCAGTTTACCCCGGCGGGTGGGAATCCAAAGATACGAGCAGTACTTC. This gives the protein CASSLPRRVGIQRYEQYF.

The chain combines TRBV5-1 with TRBJ1-3; D is unresolved. Germline V gives CDR1 SGHRS, CDR2 YFSETQ. The CDR3 covers 11 residues. V lost 2 bases to trimming and J lost 7 bases, with 4 bases between them. CDR3 sequence reads: CASSFGNTIYF. DNA of the CDR3: TGCGCCAGCAGCTTCGGGAACACCATATATTTT.

J is TRBJ1-1 and V is TRBV6-2 or TRBV6-3; 8 bases are a match to TRBD1. Germline CDR1 and CDR2: MNHEY and SVGEGT. The V segment lost 6 bases and the J segment 0 bases; nucleotides outside the gene matches: 15. This CDR3 comprises 18 residues. CDR3 protein: CASSRPLGGQGLNTEAFF. In DNA, the CDR3 is TGTGCCAGCAGCCGACCTCTTGGAGGACAGGGCCTGAACACTGAAGCTTTCTTT.

This chain uses TRBV3-1 (or the pseudogene TRBV3-2) with TRBJ2-7; 9 bases are shared with TRBD2. From germline, CDR1 is LGHDT and CDR2 YNNKEL (reference sequence). The junction had 4 bases not matched to a gene; V was cut back by 1 base and J by 0 bases. The CDR3 is made up of 16 amino acids. This CDR3 is CASSQGDSGSSYEQYF. As DNA, the CDR3 is TGTGCCAGCAGCCAAGGCGATAGCGGGAGCTCCTACGAGCAGTACTTC.

The chain's CDR3 is CASSYRASSSYEQYF. As DNA, the CDR3 is TGTGCCAGCAGTTACAGGGCTTCGAGCTCCTACGAGCAGTACTTC. The gene calls are TRBV5-5 and TRBJ2-7; perhaps TRBD1 as D (6 bases). Trimming stripped 5 bases from V and 0 bases from J, with 15 bases between. The CDR3 consists of 15 residues. The germline V gene encodes CDR1 SGHKS and CDR2 YYEKEE (reference sequence).

This clone was detected a few times. The rearrangement uses TRBV19 and TRBJ2-6, with a tentative D call TRBD2 (7 bases). The CDR3 is made up of 15 amino acids. The ends were cut back, 9 bases at V and 1 base at J, with 13 bases in the middle. The germline V gene encodes CDR1 LNHDA and CDR2 SQIVND (reference sequence). In nucleotides, the CDR3 is TGTGCCAGCCCGAGGGGGGGATCTGGGGCCAACGTCCTGACTTTC. It is translated as CASPRGGSGANVLTF.

CDR3 in DNA: TGTGCCAGCAGTCTTACAGGGGCCTATGGCTACACCTTC. It translates to CASSLTGAYGYTF. The chain links TRBV28 to TRBJ1-2; 7 positions match TRBD1. The trim removed 5 bases at V and 4 bases at J, leaving 4 bases unmatched. The CDR3 covers 13 residues. Germline V gene lookup returns CDR1 MDHEN and CDR2 SYDVKM.

The chain links TRBV18 to TRBJ2-7; D ambiguous. The CDR3 contains 12 residues. Germline CDR1 KGHSH, CDR2 LQKENI. The V end lost 4 bases, the J end lost 0 bases, and 4 bases lay between the germline ends. CDR3: CASSLSSYEQYF. CDR3 bases: TGTGCCAGCTCACTGAGCTCCTACGAGCAGTACTTC.

This rearrangement joins TRBV3-1 (or the pseudogene TRBV3-2) to TRBJ1-5; D gene uncertain. CDR1 is LGHDT and CDR2 is YNNKEL in the germline V gene (reference sequence). V lost 5 bases and J 1 base, leaving 3 bases between the germline ends. The CDR3 contains 12 residues. The CDR3 sequence is CASSVSNQPQHF. The CDR3 DNA reads as TGTGCCAGCAGCGTAAGCAATCAGCCCCAGCATTTT.

This chain links TRBV19 with TRBJ2-1, with 9 bases that match TRBD2. The CDR3 loop spans 14 amino acids. Per the germline V gene, CDR1 is LNHDA and CDR2 is SQIVND (reference sequence). The V segment lost 4 bases and the J segment 6 bases; nucleotides outside the gene matches: 4. CDR3 DNA sequence: TGTGCCAGTAGTAGCGGGGGGGTTCCCAATGAGCAGTTCTTC. As protein: CASSSGGVPNEQFF.

V and J are TRBV7-2 and TRBJ2-7; D is uncertain. Trimming shortened V by 2 bases and J by 2 bases, and 10 bases separated the two germline ends. The CDR3 is 14 amino acids. The germline V gene encodes CDR1 SGHTA and CDR2 FQGNSA. The CDR3 coding sequence is TGTGCCAGCAGCTTATCCCGAGCCACCTACGAGCAGTACTTC. Residues: CASSLSRATYEQYF.

The chain couples TRBV25-1 to TRBJ2-2; 9 nucleotides line up with TRBD1. Germline assignment: CDR1 MGHDK and CDR2 SYGVNS. V dropped 2 bases and J dropped 9; count of bases not matched to a gene: 13. The CDR3 is 17 amino acids. The CDR3 spells CASSEGDRTGADRELFF. Written as DNA, the CDR3 is TGTGCCAGCAGTGAAGGGGACAGGACAGGGGCCGACCGGGAGCTGTTTTTT. Together with reference TRBV25-1 and TRBJ2-2, the CDR3 gives the full variable domain: EADIYQTPRYLVIGTGKKITLECSQTMGHDKMYWYQQDPGMELHLIHYSYGVNSTEKGDLSSESTVSRIRTEHFPLTLESARPSHTSQYLCASSEGDRTGADRELFFGEGSRLTVL.

The CDR3 nucleotides are TGTGCCAGCAGCTCCCTGGGAGGGTATAGCAATCAGCCCCAGCATTTT. This gives the protein CASSSLGGYSNQPQHF. V gene TRBV5-5 combines with J gene TRBJ1-5, with D unresolved. The CDR3 is 16 residues long. Germline-derived CDR1 and CDR2 are SGHKS and YYEKEE (reference sequence). Trimming shortened V by 3 bases and J by 0 bases, and 13 bases separated the two germline ends.

This rearrangement joins TRBV6-2 or TRBV6-3 to TRBJ2-5; D possibly corresponds to TRBD2 (6 bases). CDR3 length: 14 amino acids. V gave up 1 base and J gave up 1 base, with 7 bases separating them. Germline V lookup: CDR1 MNHEY, CDR2 SVGEGT. For the CDR3, the DNA is TGTGCCAGCAGTTACTGGGAGGCCCAAGAGACCCAGTACTTC. The encoded protein is CASSYWEAQETQYF.

The chain carries TRBV3-1 (or the pseudogene TRBV3-2) and TRBJ2-5, with TRBD1 matching 8 bases. This CDR3 has 15 amino acids. Trimming cost V 6 bases and J 1 base; bases outside gene matches: 7. The V gene's germline CDR1 is LGHDT and CDR2 YNNKEL (reference sequence). CDR3 in DNA: TGTGCCAGCAGTAAAACAGGGGGAAGCCAAGAGACCCAGTACTTC. Protein: CASSKTGGSQETQYF.

In nucleotides, the CDR3 is TGCGCCAGCAGCTTGGGAGCGGGAGGGCCAGGTTTCGAGCAGTTCTTC. As protein: CASSLGAGGPGFEQFF. The chain carries TRBV5-1 and TRBJ2-1; 10 bases are a match to TRBD2. The ends lost 0 bases at V and 10 bases at J; junction bases unmatched: 10. Germline CDR1 reads SGHRS; CDR2 reads YFSETQ. This CDR3 spans 16 amino acids.

V gene TRBV7-9 combines with J gene TRBJ2-5; D is undetermined. The CDR3 spans 14 residues. With 0 bases removed from V and 0 bases from J, the gap between germline ends came to 5 bases. CDR1 is SEHNR, CDR2 FQNEAQ, per germline (reference sequence). The CDR3 loop is CASSLAAHQETQYF. CDR3 DNA sequence: TGTGCCAGCAGCTTAGCGGCCCACCAAGAGACCCAGTACTTC. The full variable domain, its missing parts supplied by reference TRBV7-9 and TRBJ2-5, is DTGVSQNPRHKITKRGQNVTFRCDPISEHNRLYWYRQTLGQGPEFLTYFQNEAQLEKSRLLSDRFSAERPKGSFSTLEIQRTEQGDSAMYLCASSLAAHQETQYFGPGTRLLVL.

The J gene is TRBJ2-2, the V gene TRBV2, with D perhaps matching TRBD2 (5 bases). CDR1 and CDR2 (germline): SNHLY, FYNNEI. The CDR3 is made up of 14 amino acids. Trimming removed 4 bases from V and 5 bases from J, with 11 bases in between. In DNA form, the CDR3 reads TGTGCCAGCAGTGGTCCGGGGAGTACCGGGGAGCTGTTTTTT. Translated: CASSGPGSTGELFF.

This clone was detected only once. V and J are TRBV14 and TRBJ2-3, with 8 nucleotides matching TRBD2. V gave up 5 bases and J gave up 1 base; unmatched junction bases: 5. CDR3 size: 15 residues. Looked up from germline, CDR1 is SGHDN and CDR2 is FVKESK. In DNA, the CDR3 is TGTGCCAGCAGCTACGGGGGGGGTCGCACAGATACGCAGTATTTT. It encodes CASSYGGGRTDTQYF.

This chain joins TRBV19 and TRBJ1-1, with 8 bases matching TRBD1. Germline values: CDR1 LNHDA, CDR2 SQIVND (reference sequence). J gave up 8 bases and V 5 bases, and 4 bases lay outside the gene matches. The CDR3 is made up of 12 amino acids. The CDR3 reads CASSAGGAEAFF. CDR3 nucleotides: TGTGCCAGTAGTGCAGGGGGCGCGGAAGCTTTCTTT.

The CDR3 DNA follows: TGTGCCAGCAGCTTTGCTACAGGGAGGGTAGGAGAGACCCAGTACTTC. Translating gives CASSFATGRVGETQYF. V usage is TRBV5-8 and J usage is TRBJ2-5, with D perhaps matching TRBD2 (7 bases). The CDR3 extends over 16 amino acids. From germline, CDR1 is SGHTS and CDR2 YDEGEE. V was clipped by 2 bases and J by 4 bases, with 18 bases between them.